The 18 T cell receptor beta chains listed next were all sequenced from one sample in a study of human T cells and chemical hapten exposure. TCRdb reprocessed the RACE reads via MiXCR and lists one record per CDR3 protein. The table shows tens of thousands of distinct CDR3 sequences, with around 12% occurring only once. Time point reported: pre-sensitization, week 0. Treatment denoted: therapeutic diphenylcyclopropenone sensitization with weekly scalp DPC. Material: whole blood, obtained in connection with sensitization to the hapten diphenylcyclopropenone (DPC). All receptors come from a woman in her twenties or thirties with alopecia areata. Some clones in this sample may be carry-over from other donors' samples.

In its sample, this clonotype was seen a few times. The chain couples TRBV4-1 to TRBJ2-4; a weak D match, TRBD1 (5 bases). The CDR3 is 18 amino acids. Germline loops: CDR1 MGHRA, CDR2 YSYEKL. Deletions cut 0 bases from V and 0 bases from J, with 15 bases between. The CDR3 reads CASSQEGNGALAKNIQYF. Here the CDR3 DNA reads TGCGCCAGCAGCCAAGAGGGTAATGGGGCTTTAGCCAAAAACATTCAGTACTTC.

In its sample, this clonotype was seen many times. The CDR3 here is CASSFLVLLQGRFMNTEAFF. The CDR3 DNA reads as TGTGCCAGCAGCTTCTTAGTTCTCCTACAGGGGAGGTTTATGAACACTGAAGCTTTCTTT. The gene calls are TRBV5-5 and TRBJ1-1; 7 nucleotides align to TRBD1. The CDR3 extends over 20 amino acids. Trimming at V came to 2 bases and at J to 0 bases, leaving 19 bases not matched to a gene. Per the germline V gene, CDR1 is SGHKS and CDR2 is YYEKEE (reference sequence). Full variable domain (remainder filled in from reference TRBV5-5 and TRBJ1-1): DAGVTQSPTHLIKTRGQQVTLRCSPISGHKSVSWYQQVLGQGPQFIFQYYEKEERGRGNFPDRFSARQFPNYSSELNVNALLLGDSALYLCASSFLVLLQGRFMNTEAFFGQGTRLTVV.

This rearrangement joins TRBV3-1 to TRBJ2-1; D gene ambiguous. V gave up 2 bases and J gave up 8 bases, with 10 bases separating them. Germline CDR1 reads LGHDT; CDR2 reads YNNKEL (reference sequence). This CDR3 contains 13 residues. The CDR3 sequence: CASSQNLGDEQFF. The DNA for the CDR3 is TGTGCCAGCAGCCAAAACCTTGGGGATGAGCAGTTCTTC.

This clonotype was seen many times. In DNA form, the CDR3 reads TGTGCCAGCTCACTCGCCAGGTCAGAGACCCAGTACTTC. It translates to CASSLARSETQYF. The genes are TRBV18 and TRBJ2-5; no clear D gene. Looked up from germline, CDR1 is KGHSH and CDR2 is LQKENI. This CDR3 is 13 amino acids long. V lost 4 bases to trimming and J lost 4 bases, with 10 bases between them.

This clonotype has a count of ten or more. V and J are TRBV7-8 and TRBJ1-1; D perhaps matches TRBD1 (5 bases). The CDR3 sequence is 15 residues long. Trimming cost V 5 bases and J 5 bases, with 18 bases left between them. The germline V gene encodes CDR1 SGHVS and CDR2 FQNEAQ. CDR3 protein: CASSHYVGEGTEAFF. In DNA form, the CDR3 reads TGTGCCAGCAGCCACTACGTCGGGGAGGGGACTGAAGCTTTCTTT.

J is TRBJ2-7 and V is TRBV20-1; D may correspond to TRBD1 or TRBD2 (5 bases each). The CDR3 has 14 residues. CDR1 and CDR2 (germline): DFQATT, SNEGSKA (reference sequence). The V end was cut by 1 base, the J end by 5 bases, with 15 bases between. The CDR3 protein is CSARGDQLTNEQYF. The CDR3 DNA reads TGCAGTGCTAGAGGGGACCAGCTAACCAACGAGCAGTACTTC.

The sample holds many counts of this clonotype. The V and J genes are TRBV20-1 and TRBJ1-5; maybe TRBD1 (5 bases). Germline loops: CDR1 DFQATT, CDR2 SNEGSKA (reference sequence). The CDR3 has 18 residues. The V and J ends lost 2 bases and 2 bases respectively, with 22 bases between them. The DNA of the CDR3 is TGCAGTGCTAGAACCCCCCGGGGAGGGGCTGGGGGCAATCAGCCCCAGCATTTT. This encodes CSARTPRGGAGGNQPQHF.

Notes on this clonotype: In this CDR3 the conserved last residue, phenylalanine or tryptophan, is missing, so a read error is likely. This chain uses TRBV18 with TRBJ1-6; D is unclear. Germline V lookup: CDR1 KGHSH, CDR2 LQKENI. CDR3 length equals 14 residues. V lost 3 bases and J lost 8, with 11 bases in between. CDR3 amino acids: CASSPYSGDSPLHL. Here the CDR3 DNA reads TGTGCCAGCTCACCGTACAGCGGCGATTCACCCCTCCACTTA.

Ten or more counts support this clonotype. Here the CDR3 reads CSALRQGGNQPQHF. In nucleotides, the CDR3 is TGCAGTGCTCTCAGACAGGGAGGTAATCAGCCCCAGCATTTT. V usage is TRBV20-1 and J usage is TRBJ1-5; 7 bases line up with TRBD1. CDR1 is DFQATT, CDR2 SNEGSKA, per germline (reference sequence). The CDR3 is made up of 14 amino acids. J lost 4 bases, V lost 5 bases, and 8 bases had no gene match.

This clonotype has a count of ten or more. V and J are TRBV18 and TRBJ1-1; a weak D match, TRBD1 (6 bases). Trimming removed 4 bases at V and 8 bases at J, with 20 bases between. CDR1 KGHSH and CDR2 LQKENI come from the germline V gene. The CDR3 runs 15 residues. The CDR3 sequence: CASSRSHGSGEEAFF. The CDR3 DNA reads TGTGCCAGCTCACGTTCCCATGGGTCAGGGGAAGAAGCTTTCTTT.

Many counts were recorded for this clonotype. V gene TRBV4-3 combines with J gene TRBJ2-1; 14 positions match TRBD2. The trim removed 0 bases at V and 10 bases at J, leaving 8 bases unmatched. This CDR3 spans 17 amino acids. The V gene's germline CDR1 is LGHNA and CDR2 YSLEER. CDR3: CASSQDWGTSGREEQFF. CDR3 DNA sequence: TGCGCCAGCAGCCAAGATTGGGGGACTAGCGGGAGAGAGGAGCAGTTCTTC.

Remarks on this clonotype: It may be a read error: a sequence one base away is much more abundant. The chain carries TRBV7-6 and TRBJ2-3; D perhaps matches TRBD2 (5 bases). With 8 bases removed from V and 3 bases from J, the gap between germline ends came to 21 bases. The CDR3 covers 16 residues. Germline lookup yields CDR1 SGHVS and CDR2 FNYEAQ. This CDR3 is CASCGWERSKTDTQYF. The CDR3 DNA is TGTGCCAGCTGTGGGTGGGAGAGGTCTAAAACAGATACGCAGTATTTT. The variable domain in full, completed from reference TRBV7-6 and TRBJ2-3, reads GAGVSQSPRYKVTKRGQDVALRCDPISGHVSLYWYRQALGQGPEFLTYFNYEAQQDKSGLPNDRFSAERPEGSISTLTIQRTEQRDSAMYRCASCGWERSKTDTQYFGPGTRLTVL.

This clonotype was detected ten times or more. V gene TRBV20-1 combines with J gene TRBJ2-1; TRBD2 agrees at 9 bases. V shed 5 bases, J shed 3 bases, and the junction held 8 bases outside the gene matches. CDR3 length: 15 amino acids. Per germline, CDR1 DFQATT and CDR2 SNEGSKA (reference sequence). The CDR3, as DNA: TGCAGTGCTGGGAATTTGACTAGCGGCTACAATGAGCAGTTCTTC. Protein: CSAGNLTSGYNEQFF.

This sequence joins TRBV6-2 or TRBV6-3 and TRBJ2-7; 9 nucleotides match TRBD1. This CDR3 spans 15 amino acids. Germline CDR1 and CDR2: MNHEY and SVGEGT. The trim removed 6 bases at V and 6 bases at J, leaving 12 bases unmatched. The CDR3 coding sequence is TGTGCCAGCAGGCCCGTCGGGACAGGGCATCGCGAGCAGTACTTC. It yields the protein CASRPVGTGHREQYF.

The table lists this clonotype with many counts. This rearrangement joins TRBV6-2 or TRBV6-3 to TRBJ2-3; 9 bases match TRBD1. V gave up 10 bases and J gave up 3 bases; unmatched junction bases: 5. Germline V gene sequence: CDR1 MNHEY, CDR2 SVGEGT. The CDR3 loop spans 13 amino acids. CDR3: CATDRGGTDTQYF. For the CDR3, the DNA is TGTGCCACGGACAGGGGTGGAACAGATACGCAGTATTTT.

This clonotype appeared many times. CDR3 DNA sequence: TGCGCCAGCAGTGAAACGGGGCTGGGCAATCAGCCCCAGCATTTT. As protein: CASSETGLGNQPQHF. J is TRBJ1-5 and V is TRBV10-1; D is perhaps TRBD1 (5 bases). CDR3 length equals 15 residues. Between the trimmed V and J ends, which lost 3 bases and 2 bases, there was a span of 11 bases. Germline V lookup: CDR1 WNHNN, CDR2 SYGVQD (reference sequence).

J is TRBJ2-1 and V is TRBV11-3; D perhaps matches TRBD2 (7 bases). The V and J ends lost 4 bases and 10 bases respectively, with 11 bases between them. CDR3 size: 12 residues. The germline CDR1 and CDR2 sequences are SGHNT and YENEEA. The CDR3 bases are TGTGCCAGCAGCTCCCCGGGGGGCGAGCAGTTCTTC. It translates to CASSSPGGEQFF.

This clonotype has ten or more counts. The V and J genes are TRBV10-1 and TRBJ1-1; 10 bases agree with TRBD1. The CDR3 is 12 residues long. J was trimmed by 10 bases and V by 8 bases; bases with no gene match: 7. Per germline, CDR1 WNHNN and CDR2 SYGVQD (reference sequence). CDR3 loop: CASLDRGLGAFF. The CDR3 region has the DNA TGCGCCAGCCTTGACAGGGGGCTCGGAGCTTTCTTT.